This TCR beta chain is from a study of breast tumors, draining lymph nodes, adjacent tissues. The CDR3 extends over 15 amino acids. Per the germline V gene, CDR1 is MNHEY and CDR2 is SVGEGT. Losses at the gene ends were 4 bases for V and 4 bases for J; bases not matched to a gene: 5. General study results and limits: Most tumor T cells seemingly derive from lymph node, then expand in tumor.

TCRdb re-called the multiplex PCR reads with MiXCR, one entry per CDR3 protein. Here the sample spans approximately 130,000 distinct CDR3 sequences, 20% to 25% being singletons. Worth noting for this clonotype: The antigen is not known.

Samples came from axillary lymph nodes draining the breast cancer. What was sequenced was axillary lymph node tissue. V usage is TRBV6-2 or TRBV6-3 and J usage is TRBJ2-2, with 8 bases that match TRBD2. The origin of this receptor is a female donor with breast cancer. Some clones in this sample may be carry-over from other donors' samples. Written as DNA, the CDR3 is TGTGCCAGCAGTTTAATGGGACTAGGCACCGGGGAGCTGTTTTTT. It translates to CASSLMGLGTGELFF.